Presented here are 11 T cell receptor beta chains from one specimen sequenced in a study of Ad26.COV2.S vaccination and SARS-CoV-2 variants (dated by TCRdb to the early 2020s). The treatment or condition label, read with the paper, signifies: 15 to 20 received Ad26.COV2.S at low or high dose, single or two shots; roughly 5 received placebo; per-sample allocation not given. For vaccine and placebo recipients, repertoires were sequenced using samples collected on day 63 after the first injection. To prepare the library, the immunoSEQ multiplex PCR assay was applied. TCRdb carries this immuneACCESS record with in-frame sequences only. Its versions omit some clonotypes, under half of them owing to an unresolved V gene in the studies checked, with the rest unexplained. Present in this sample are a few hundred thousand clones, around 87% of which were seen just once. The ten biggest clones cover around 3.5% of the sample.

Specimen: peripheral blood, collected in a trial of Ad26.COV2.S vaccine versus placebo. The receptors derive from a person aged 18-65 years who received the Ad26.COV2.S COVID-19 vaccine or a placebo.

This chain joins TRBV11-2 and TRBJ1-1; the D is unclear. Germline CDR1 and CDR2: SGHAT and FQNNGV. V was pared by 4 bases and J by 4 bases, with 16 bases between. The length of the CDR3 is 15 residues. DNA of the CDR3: TGTGCCAGCAGCTCCGGATTTCAGGAAACCACTGAAGCTTTCTTT. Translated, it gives CASSSGFQETTEAFF. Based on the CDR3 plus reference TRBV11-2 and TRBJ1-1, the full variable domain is EAGVAQSPRYKIIEKRQSVAFWCNPISGHATLYWYQQILGQGPKLLIQFQNNGVVDDSQLPKDRFSAERLKGVDSTLKIQPAKLEDSAVYLCASSSGFQETTEAFFGQGTRLTVV.

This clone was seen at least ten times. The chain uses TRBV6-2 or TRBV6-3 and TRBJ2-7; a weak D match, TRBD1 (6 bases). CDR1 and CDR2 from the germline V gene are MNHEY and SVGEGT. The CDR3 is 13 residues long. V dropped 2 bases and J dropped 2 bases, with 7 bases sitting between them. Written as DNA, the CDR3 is TGTGCCAGCAGTTACCGGGACACCTACGAGCAGTACTTC. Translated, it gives CASSYRDTYEQYF.

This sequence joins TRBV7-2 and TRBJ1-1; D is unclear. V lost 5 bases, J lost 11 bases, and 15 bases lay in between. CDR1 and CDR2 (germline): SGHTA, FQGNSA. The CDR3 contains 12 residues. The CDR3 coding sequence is TGTGCCAGCAGCCCCGGCCGGACCTCGGCTTTCTTT. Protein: CASSPGRTSAFF.

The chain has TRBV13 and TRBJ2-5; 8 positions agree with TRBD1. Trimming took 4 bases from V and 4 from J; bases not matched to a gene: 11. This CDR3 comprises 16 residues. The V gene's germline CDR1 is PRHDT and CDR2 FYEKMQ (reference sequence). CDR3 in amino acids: CASSYNRGTEAETQYF. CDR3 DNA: TGTGCCAGCAGCTACAACAGGGGGACTGAGGCAGAGACCCAGTACTTC. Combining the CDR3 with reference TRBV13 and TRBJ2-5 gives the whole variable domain AAGVIQSPRHLIKEKRETATLKCYPIPRHDTVYWYQQGPGQDPQFLISFYEKMQSDKGSIPDRFSAQQFSDYHSELNMSSLELGDSALYFCASSYNRGTEAETQYFGPGTRLLVL.

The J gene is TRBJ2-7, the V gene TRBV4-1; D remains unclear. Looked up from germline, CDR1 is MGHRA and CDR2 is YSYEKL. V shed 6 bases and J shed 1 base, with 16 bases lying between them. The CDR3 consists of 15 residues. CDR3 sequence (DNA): TGCGCCAGCAGTGAGCAGTACGAGATTTCCTACGAGCAGTACTTC. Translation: CASSEQYEISYEQYF.

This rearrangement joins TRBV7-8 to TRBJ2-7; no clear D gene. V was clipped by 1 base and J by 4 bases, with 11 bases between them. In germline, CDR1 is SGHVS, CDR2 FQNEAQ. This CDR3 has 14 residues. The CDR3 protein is CASSLGGRLYEQYF. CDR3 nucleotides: TGTGCCAGCAGCTTAGGAGGAAGGCTATACGAGCAGTACTTC.

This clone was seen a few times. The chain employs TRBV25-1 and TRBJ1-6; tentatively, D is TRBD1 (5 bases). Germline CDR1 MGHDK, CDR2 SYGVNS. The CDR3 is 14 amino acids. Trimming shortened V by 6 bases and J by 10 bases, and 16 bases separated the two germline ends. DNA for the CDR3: TGTGCCAGCAGCTGGACAAACCTAGGGTCACCCCTCCACTTT. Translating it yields CASSWTNLGSPLHF.

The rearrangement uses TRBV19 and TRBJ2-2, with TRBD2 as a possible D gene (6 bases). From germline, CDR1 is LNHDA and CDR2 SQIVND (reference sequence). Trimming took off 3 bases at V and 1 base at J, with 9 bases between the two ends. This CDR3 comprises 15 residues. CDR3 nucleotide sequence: TGTGCCAGTAGTATTCAAGCGGGGAACACCGGGGAGCTGTTTTTT. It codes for CASSIQAGNTGELFF.

The CDR3 DNA reads TGTGCCAGCAGCCTCGCGGGACCCAGCTACAATGAGCAGTTCTTC. Protein sequence: CASSLAGPSYNEQFF. The chain links TRBV11-2 to TRBJ2-1; the D gene is possibly TRBD2 (6 bases). This CDR3 comprises 15 residues. The germline V gene has CDR1 SGHAT and CDR2 FQNNGV. V lost 5 bases and J 3 bases, leaving 14 bases between the germline ends. The full variable domain, rest sourced from reference TRBV11-2 and TRBJ2-1, is EAGVAQSPRYKIIEKRQSVAFWCNPISGHATLYWYQQILGQGPKLLIQFQNNGVVDDSQLPKDRFSAERLKGVDSTLKIQPAKLEDSAVYLCASSLAGPSYNEQFFGPGTRLTVL.

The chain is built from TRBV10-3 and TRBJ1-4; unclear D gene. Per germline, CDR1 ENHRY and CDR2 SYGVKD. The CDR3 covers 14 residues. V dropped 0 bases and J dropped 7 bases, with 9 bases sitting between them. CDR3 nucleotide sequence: TGTGCCATCAGTGAGTCGAGCCCGGGTGAAAAACTGTTTTTT. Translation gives CAISESSPGEKLFF.

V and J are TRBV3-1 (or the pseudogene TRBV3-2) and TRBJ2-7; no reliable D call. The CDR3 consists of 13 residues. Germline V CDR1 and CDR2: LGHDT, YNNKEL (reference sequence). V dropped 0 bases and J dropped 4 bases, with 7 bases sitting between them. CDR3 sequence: CASSQDLYYEQYF. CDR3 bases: TGTGCCAGCAGCCAAGATCTGTATTACGAGCAGTACTTC.